Following are 27 T cell receptor beta chains from one sample sequenced in a study of shared clonotypes between healthy human individuals. Naive CD8 isolation took CD45RO-negative cells positively selected for CCR7 and excluded terminally differentiated effector memory CD45RA+ cells. Sequenced by immunoSEQ multiplex PCR; TCRdb stores in-frame clones only, minus some. The data show some 2,100,000 clones, more than 85% seen once. Sequenced material: naive CD8+ T cells from PBMCs. The source is a man aged 18 to 30 in good health. Some clones in this sample may be carry-over from other donors' samples.

In its sample, this clone was seen once. The chain is built from TRBV27 and TRBJ2-7, with 9 bases identical to TRBD2. Trimming took 3 bases from V and 6 from J; bases not matched to a gene: 6. The germline V gene has CDR1 MNHEY and CDR2 SMNVEV (reference sequence). The CDR3 contains 14 residues. The CDR3 bases are TGTGCCAGCAGTTTCGCGGGAGGGCCGCGCGAGCAGTACTTC. The encoded protein is CASSFAGGPREQYF.

V gene TRBV7-6 combines with J gene TRBJ2-7; D may be TRBD1 (6 bases). V was cut by 0 bases and J by 7 bases, with 16 bases left in between. Looked up from germline, CDR1 is SGHVS and CDR2 is FNYEAQ. The CDR3 extends over 15 amino acids. CDR3 nucleotides: TGTGCCAGCAGCTTAGCATCGGCAGGGGTGGGGGAGCAGTACTTC. This gives the protein CASSLASAGVGEQYF.

The rearrangement links TRBV7-9 to TRBJ2-1; D perhaps matches TRBD1 (5 bases). Trimming cost V 5 bases and J 5 bases, with 16 bases left between them. This CDR3 comprises 15 residues. Looked up from germline, CDR1 is SEHNR and CDR2 is FQNEAQ (reference sequence). CDR3 nucleotide sequence: TGTGCCAGCAGCCATCCAAAGGGGCCCAACAATGAGCAGTTCTTC. This sequence encodes CASSHPKGPNNEQFF.

As DNA, the CDR3 is TGTGCCAGTAGTGTCCTCCGGGACTCACCCACAGATACGCAGTATTTT. Translated, it gives CASSVLRDSPTDTQYF. This sequence joins TRBV19 and TRBJ2-3; maybe TRBD2 (6 bases). V was clipped by 5 bases and J by 2 bases, with 17 bases between them. CDR1 LNHDA and CDR2 SQIVND come from the germline V gene (reference sequence). CDR3 size: 16 residues.

The chain combines TRBV29-1 with TRBJ2-7, with 8 bases fitting TRBD1. In germline, CDR1 is SQVTM, CDR2 ANQGSEA. This CDR3 region has 15 residues. The trim removed 0 bases at V and 4 bases at J, leaving 8 bases unmatched. CDR3 sequence: CSVEDRDRPRYEQYF. In nucleotides, the CDR3 is TGCAGCGTTGAAGATCGGGACAGGCCTAGGTACGAGCAGTACTTC.

As regards this clone: This CDR3 is also generated by other DNA sequences in the sample. V is TRBV27 and J is TRBJ1-5; unclear D gene. Germline-derived CDR1 and CDR2 are MNHEY and SMNVEV (reference sequence). The CDR3 has 13 amino acids. V lost 1 base and J 6 bases, leaving 7 bases between the germline ends. This chain's CDR3 is CASSLWEGQPQHF. CDR3 bases: TGTGCCAGCAGTTTATGGGAGGGTCAGCCCCAGCATTTT.

This clone was recorded once. V and J are TRBV28 and TRBJ2-1; tentatively, D is TRBD1 (6 bases). This CDR3 has 16 amino acids. V gave up 6 bases and J gave up 9 bases, with 24 bases separating them. Germline CDR1 reads MDHEN; CDR2 reads SYDVKM. CDR3 DNA: TGTGCCAGCAGCGTCACAGGGCCCGGGGTATTTCGTGAGCAGTTCTTC. It is translated as CASSVTGPGVFREQFF.

The rearrangement joins TRBV4-1 to TRBJ1-4; perhaps TRBD1 as D (5 bases). Germline V lookup: CDR1 MGHRA, CDR2 YSYEKL. Trimming cost V 9 bases and J 8 bases, with 16 bases left between them. The length of the CDR3 is 13 residues. CDR3 nucleotide sequence: TGCGCCAGTACCGGACAATTCGGCGAAAAACTGTTTTTT. It yields the protein CASTGQFGEKLFF.

The chain has TRBV10-1 and TRBJ2-7, with TRBD2 matching 7 bases. Germline V gene lookup returns CDR1 WNHNN and CDR2 SYGVQD (reference sequence). The CDR3 sequence is 13 residues long. V lost 6 bases to trimming and J lost 6 bases; unmatched junction nucleotides: 8. The CDR3 coding sequence is TGCGCCAGCAGCCTCGGACCGGGGGGCGAGCAGTACTTC. It encodes CASSLGPGGEQYF.

The chain employs TRBV28 and TRBJ1-4; TRBD1 is a possible D gene (6 bases). In germline, CDR1 is MDHEN, CDR2 SYDVKM. Trimming pared 2 bases from V and 5 bases from J, leaving 15 bases between. CDR3 length: 16 amino acids. The CDR3 DNA reads TGTGCCAGCAGTTTAATCCCCGGGACACAGAATGAAAAACTGTTTTTT. Translating it yields CASSLIPGTQNEKLFF.

J is TRBJ2-1 and V is TRBV28; D unclear. This CDR3 has 14 residues. The V end was cut by 2 bases, the J end by 8 bases, with 13 bases between. The germline V gene has CDR1 MDHEN and CDR2 SYDVKM. The CDR3 DNA reads TGTGCCAGCAGTTTAATGCGGCCCCCCCATGAGCAGTTCTTC. Its protein is CASSLMRPPHEQFF.

This sequence joins TRBV27 and TRBJ2-1, with 16 bases fitting TRBD2. The CDR3 is 17 residues long. V shed 6 bases and J 6 bases; nucleotides not matched to a gene: 8. Germline loops: CDR1 MNHEY, CDR2 SMNVEV (reference sequence). The CDR3 spells CASSLPGLAGGPNEQFF. CDR3 sequence (DNA): TGTGCCAGCAGCCTACCGGGACTAGCGGGAGGGCCCAATGAGCAGTTCTTC.

This chain joins TRBV19 and TRBJ1-2, with TRBD1 matching 8 bases. The CDR3 contains 14 residues. V lost 3 bases, J lost 4 bases, and 4 bases stayed unmatched. The V gene's germline CDR1 is LNHDA and CDR2 SQIVND (reference sequence). This chain's CDR3 is CASSIFDRGYGYTF. The CDR3 bases are TGTGCCAGTAGTATTTTCGACAGGGGCTATGGCTACACCTTC.

The chain employs TRBV15 and TRBJ2-7; 7 bases are a match to TRBD2. With 0 bases clipped from V and 5 bases from J, the junction kept 10 bases outside the gene matches. The CDR3 runs 16 residues. Germline CDR1 LNHNV, CDR2 YYDKDF (reference sequence). The CDR3 region is CATSRDAQAGKDEQYF. The CDR3 coding sequence is TGTGCCACCAGCAGAGACGCCCAAGCGGGAAAGGACGAGCAGTACTTC.

The chain recombines TRBV7-6 with TRBJ2-1; D is perhaps TRBD1 (6 bases). The V and J ends lost 2 bases and 9 bases respectively, with 17 bases between them. Germline V CDR1 and CDR2: SGHVS, FNYEAQ. The CDR3 length is 15 residues. The CDR3 here is CASSLRGFTSSEQFF. The CDR3 region has the DNA TGTGCCAGCAGCTTAAGGGGGTTTACAAGCAGTGAGCAGTTCTTC.

This clone has just one count. V gene TRBV30 combines with J gene TRBJ2-5, with 11 bases fitting TRBD1. The DNA end is more similar to TRBJ2-7, so the J call may be wrong. In germline, CDR1 is GTSNPN, CDR2 SVGIG (reference sequence). This CDR3 is 17 amino acids long. This chain's CDR3 is CAWKGTGGIRSSYEQYF. CDR3 in DNA: TGTGCCTGGAAGGGGACAGGGGGGATCAGGAGCTCCTACGAGCAGTACTTC.

The rearrangement links TRBV5-5 to TRBJ2-1, with 10 bases lining up with TRBD2. The germline V gene has CDR1 SGHKS and CDR2 YYEKEE (reference sequence). The CDR3 spans 19 residues. The V segment lost 4 bases and the J segment 5 bases; nucleotides outside the gene matches: 18. CDR3 sequence reads: CASSQYTRAGGPVNNEQFF. The CDR3 DNA follows: TGTGCCAGCAGCCAATATACTAGAGCGGGAGGGCCAGTGAACAATGAGCAGTTCTTC.

This clone turned up a few times. V usage is TRBV7-9 and J usage is TRBJ2-2; D could derive from TRBD1 or TRBD2 (5 bases each). The V end lost 6 bases, the J end lost 5 bases, and 16 bases lay between the germline ends. The germline CDR1 and CDR2 sequences are SEHNR and FQNEAQ (reference sequence). This CDR3 has 15 residues. CDR3 region: CASRRGDERTGELFF. DNA of the CDR3: TGTGCCAGCAGGAGAGGGGATGAGAGAACCGGGGAGCTGTTTTTT. Based on the CDR3 plus reference TRBV7-9 and TRBJ2-2, the full variable domain is DTGVSQNPRHKITKRGQNVTFRCDPISEHNRLYWYRQTLGQGPEFLTYFQNEAQLEKSRLLSDRFSAERPKGSFSTLEIQRTEQGDSAMYLCASRRGDERTGELFFGEGSRLTVL.

This chain connects TRBV30 to TRBJ2-1; 9 bases are shared with TRBD2. This CDR3 region has 14 residues. The J segment lost 1 base and the V segment lost 2 bases, leaving 0 bases of the junction unmatched. Germline V gene lookup returns CDR1 GTSNPN and CDR2 SVGIG (reference sequence). CDR3 residues: CAWSLAGSYNEQFF. CDR3 DNA: TGTGCCTGGAGTCTAGCGGGATCCTACAATGAGCAGTTCTTC.

This chain links TRBV7-3 with TRBJ2-5; 7 bases match TRBD2. Trimming cost V 2 bases and J 5 bases; bases outside gene matches: 8. Germline V gene lookup returns CDR1 SGHTA and CDR2 FQGTGA. The CDR3 sequence is 15 residues long. The CDR3 loop reads CASSLSDKGGETQYF. The DNA of the CDR3 is TGTGCCAGCAGCTTATCGGACAAGGGAGGGGAGACCCAGTACTTC.

V usage is TRBV9 and J usage is TRBJ2-1; TRBD2 aligns across 11 bases. V dropped 0 bases and J dropped 6; count of bases not matched to a gene: 8. The CDR3 is 17 residues long. In germline, CDR1 is SGDLS, CDR2 YYNGEE. CDR3 sequence: CASSVGGGLAVFNEQFF. CDR3 nucleotide sequence: TGTGCCAGCAGCGTAGGTGGGGGACTAGCGGTGTTCAATGAGCAGTTCTTC.

There are a few counts of this clone. This specimen includes other DNA sequences encoding the same CDR3. The genes are TRBV9 and TRBJ2-2; tentative D call: TRBD2 (6 bases). The CDR3 totals 14 residues. Between the trimmed V and J ends, which lost 2 bases and 1 base, there was a span of 6 bases. CDR1 SGDLS and CDR2 YYNGEE come from the germline V gene. CDR3 loop: CASSVSGNTGELFF. CDR3 nucleotide sequence: TGTGCCAGCAGCGTTAGCGGGAACACCGGGGAGCTGTTTTTT.

The chain employs TRBV4-3 and TRBJ2-3; D gene unclear. The CDR3 totals 16 residues. Per the germline V gene, CDR1 is LGHNA and CDR2 is YSLEER. V was trimmed by 2 bases and J by 2 bases, leaving 14 bases between them. CDR3 DNA: TGCGCCAGCAGCCAAATATACGGAATTACCACAGATACGCAGTATTTT. It translates to CASSQIYGITTDTQYF.

The V gene is TRBV30, the J gene TRBJ1-2; unclear D gene. CDR3 size: 11 residues. The V end lost 4 bases, the J end lost 4 bases, and 7 bases lay between the germline ends. Germline V CDR1 and CDR2: GTSNPN, SVGIG (reference sequence). The CDR3 DNA reads TGTGCCTGGATGGAGAGCTATGGCTACACCTTC. This encodes CAWMESYGYTF.

The genes are TRBV4-3 and TRBJ2-4; D is undetermined. The CDR3 is 14 residues long. Germline assignment: CDR1 LGHNA and CDR2 YSLEER. Between the trimmed V and J ends, which lost 1 base and 6 bases, there was a span of 10 bases. Here the CDR3 DNA reads TGCGCCAGCAGCCAAGGCGCTAGTGGAAACATTCAGTACTTC. Its protein product is CASSQGASGNIQYF.

The chain recombines TRBV4-1 with TRBJ2-7; 8 nucleotides match TRBD2. CDR3 length: 15 amino acids. Germline V CDR1 and CDR2: MGHRA, YSYEKL. After removal of 0 bases from V and 4 bases from J, the junction contained 5 bases not matched to a gene. The CDR3 DNA sequence: TGCGCCAGCAGCCAAGAGACGGGCGGGAGGTACGAGCAGTACTTC. This encodes CASSQETGGRYEQYF.

The rearrangement links TRBV11-2 to TRBJ2-7; 7 bases line up with TRBD2. CDR3 length: 16 amino acids. Trimming cost V 2 bases and J 0 bases; bases outside gene matches: 7. The germline V gene encodes CDR1 SGHAT and CDR2 FQNNGV. The CDR3 DNA follows: TGTGCCAGCAGCTTATTTGGGACTACCAGCTCCTACGAGCAGTACTTC. Protein sequence: CASSLFGTTSSYEQYF.